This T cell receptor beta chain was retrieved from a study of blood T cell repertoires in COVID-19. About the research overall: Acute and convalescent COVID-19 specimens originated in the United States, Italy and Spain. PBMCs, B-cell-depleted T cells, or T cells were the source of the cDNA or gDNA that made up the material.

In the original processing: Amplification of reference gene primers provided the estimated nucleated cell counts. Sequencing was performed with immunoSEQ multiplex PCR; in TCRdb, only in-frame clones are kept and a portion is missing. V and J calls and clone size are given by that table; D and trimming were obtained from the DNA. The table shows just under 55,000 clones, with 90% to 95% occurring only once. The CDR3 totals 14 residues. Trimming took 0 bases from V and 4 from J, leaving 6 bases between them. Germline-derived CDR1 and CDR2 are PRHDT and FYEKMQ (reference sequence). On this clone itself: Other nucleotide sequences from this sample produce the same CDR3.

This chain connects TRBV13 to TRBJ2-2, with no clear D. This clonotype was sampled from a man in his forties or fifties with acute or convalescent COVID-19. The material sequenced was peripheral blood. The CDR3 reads CASSLGRSTGELFF. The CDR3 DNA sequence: TGTGCCAGCAGCTTAGGCAGGTCCACCGGGGAGCTGTTTTTT.